This is a list of T cell receptor beta chains from one sample in a study of OX40 agonist ivuxolimab in advanced cancers. Here immunoSEQ multiplex PCR was the method, and the copy in TCRdb shows in-frame clones only, minus some. The sample includes 80,000 to 95,000 clones, 92% of them seen just once. The material was CD4+ or CD8+ T cells sorted from blood, obtained in a trial of the OX40 agonist ivuxolimab. These receptors came from an adult with an advanced solid tumor such as melanoma, head and neck, liver or kidney cancer. The CDR3 runs from the conserved cysteine through the conserved F or W. D genes are given only for firm matches. Size tells how often a clone was seen (once, few, many) or the class of an expanded clone, and some rows leave it out.

.,TRBJ2-2,TRBV5-4,.,TGTGCCAGCAGCTTGGCAGGGGTACAGACCGGGGAGCTGTTTTTT,CASSLAGVQTGELFF
.,TRBJ1-4,TRBV2,.,TGTGCCAGCAGTGAGAACGCCCTCTCGGATGAAAAACTGTTTTTT,CASSENALSDEKLFF
.,TRBJ2-3,TRBV7-9,.,TGTGCCAGCAGCTTAGTTTCCCTTAGCACAGATACGCAGTATTTT,CASSLVSLSTDTQYF
.,TRBJ2-7,TRBV11-2,TRBD1,TGTGCCAGCAGCTTAGGACAGGGAACCTACGAGCAGTACTTC,CASSLGQGTYEQYF
.,TRBJ2-7,TRBV6-1,TRBD1,TGTGCCAGCGGGACAGCCTACGAGCAGTACTTC,CASGTAYEQYF
.,TRBJ1-5,TRBV5-1,TRBD1,TGCGCCAGCAGCTCTGGACAGGGAGATCAGCCCCAGCATTTT,CASSSGQGDQPQHF
.,TRBJ1-2,TRBV5-4,.,TGTGCCAGCAGCTCGAACTATGGCTACACCTTC,CASSSNYGYTF
.,TRBJ2-7,TRBV5-1,.,TGCGCCAGCAGAGAGACAGAGGCAGGAGAGCAGTACTTC,CASRETEAGEQYF
.,TRBJ2-3,TRBV7-2,.,TGTGCCAGCAGCTCATCTAGCGTGAGTACAGATACGCAGTATTTT,CASSSSSVSTDTQYF
.,TRBJ2-7,TRBV29-1,.,TGCAGCGTTGAATCGGGGGCCTCTTACTACGAGCAGTACTTC,CSVESGASYYEQYF
once,TRBJ2-3,TRBV30,.,TGTGCCTGGAGTGTTTCGGGGTGGGGTACAGATACGCAGTATTTT,CAWSVSGWGTDTQYF
.,TRBJ2-2,TRBV9,TRBD1,TGTGCCACCGCGACAGGGGTGAACACCGGGGAGCTGTTTTTT,CATATGVNTGELFF
.,TRBJ2-1,TRBV5-6,TRBD1,TGTGCCAGCAGCTTGTCCGACAGGGCCTGGGACAATGAGCAGTTCTTC,CASSLSDRAWDNEQFF
once,TRBJ1-2,TRBV2,TRBD1,TGTGCCAGCAGTGAATGGCAAGGGACAGGGGGCGACGGCTACACCTTC,CASSEWQGTGGDGYTF
.,TRBJ1-5,TRBV6-1,.,TGTGCCAGCAGCCCTATGTTGGGGAATCAGCCCCAGCATTTT,CASSPMLGNQPQHF
.,TRBJ2-5,TRBV19,TRBD1,TGTGCCAGTAGTACCGGGACAGGGGTTGGAGTCCAAGAGACCCAGTACTTC,CASSTGTGVGVQETQYF
.,TRBJ1-4,TRBV7-9,.,TGTGCCAGCAGCTTAGTTTGGGGGGATAATGAAAAACTGTTTTTT,CASSLVWGDNEKLFF
few,TRBJ1-1,TRBV19,TRBD1,TGTGCCAGTAGTATCAGGGGGGGTGAAGCTTTCTTT,CASSIRGGEAFF
few,TRBJ2-5,TRBV5-1,TRBD2,TGCGCCAGCAGCTTGTTTAGCGGGGGGATCCAAGAGACCCAGTACTTC,CASSLFSGGIQETQYF
.,TRBJ1-5,TRBV6-1,.,TGTGCCAGCAGTGAAGCGCATCAGCCCCAGCATTTT,CASSEAHQPQHF
.,TRBJ2-7,TRBV19,TRBD1,TGTGCCAGTAGTAACTCGGGGACAGACTACGAGCAGTACTTC,CASSNSGTDYEQYF
.,TRBJ2-7,TRBV10-3,TRBD1,TGTGCCATCAGTGCCGGGACAGCCGTCTCCTACGAGCAGTACTTC,CAISAGTAVSYEQYF
.,TRBJ1-1,TRBV2,.,TGTGCCAGCAGTGAAGAGGGGAAGGTAACTGAAGCTTTCTTT,CASSEEGKVTEAFF
.,TRBJ1-4,TRBV6-1,.,TGTGCCAGCAGTGGGAACTTTTGGGAAAAACTGTTTTTT,CASSGNFWEKLFF
.,TRBJ2-7,TRBV15,.,TGTGCCACCAGCAGGCCGAACTACGAGCAGTACTTC,CATSRPNYEQYF
.,TRBJ2-7,TRBV11-3,.,TGTGCCAGCAGCTTAGGTCGCGGAACCTACGAGCAGTACTTC,CASSLGRGTYEQYF
.,TRBJ2-5,TRBV4-2,TRBD2,TGTGCCAGCAGCCTCGTGGGGGGGGAGACCCAGTACTTC,CASSLVGGETQYF
once,TRBJ2-3,TRBV2,TRBD2,TGTGCCAGCAGCTTTAGCGGGGATACGCAGTATTTT,CASSFSGDTQYF
.,TRBJ2-7,TRBV6-1,TRBD2,TGTGCCAGCAGTGCGAGCGGGAGCCTTGTCGAGCAGTACTTC,CASSASGSLVEQYF
.,TRBJ2-3,TRBV10-3,TRBD2,TGTGCCATCAGGGGACTAGACCGGGCAGATACGCAGTATTTT,CAIRGLDRADTQYF
.,TRBJ2-3,TRBV7-2,.,TGTGCCAGCAGCTTAGCGGGGCGGCCCTCTAGCACAGATACGCAGTATTTT,CASSLAGRPSSTDTQYF
once,TRBJ2-7,TRBV5-6,.,TGTGCCAGCACCCACGATTCCTACGAGCAGTACTTC,CASTHDSYEQYF
.,TRBJ2-5,TRBV5-1,.,TGCGCCAGCAGCTTGGCCGGGGAGACCCGGTACTTC,CASSLAGETRYF
.,TRBJ2-5,TRBV7-3,.,TGTGCCAGCAGCTTATGGTCGGGGGCCCAAGAGACCCAGTACTTC,CASSLWSGAQETQYF
.,TRBJ2-7,TRBV7-8,TRBD1,TGTGCCAGCAGCCTCCGGGACAGGGGTGTCGGGCAGTACTTC,CASSLRDRGVGQYF
few,TRBJ2-2,TRBV5-4,TRBD2,TGTGCCAGCAGAGCGGGACTGGGAAACACCGGGGAGCTGTTTTTT,CASRAGLGNTGELFF
.,TRBJ2-3,TRBV19,.,TGTGCCAGTGCCCCCCTAGGGTCTGGCACAGATACGCAGTATTTT,CASAPLGSGTDTQYF
.,TRBJ1-4,TRBV30,.,TGTGCCTGGAGTCCTTTCAGACCGGGACGGGATGAAAAACTGTTTTTT,CAWSPFRPGRDEKLFF
.,TRBJ2-1,TRBV28,TRBD2,TGTGCCAGCAGTTCCAGCGGGAGCAATGAGCAGTTCTTC,CASSSSGSNEQFF
.,TRBJ2-7,TRBV27,.,TGTGCCAGCAGTAGTAGCGGATTCTACGAGCAGTACTTC,CASSSSGFYEQYF
.,TRBJ1-1,TRBV20-1,.,TGCAGTGGGTACACTGAAGCTTTCTTT,CSGYTEAFF
once,TRBJ2-7,TRBV7-3,TRBD1,TGTGCCAGCAGCCTACAGACAGGGGGCGACGAGCAGTACTTC,CASSLQTGGDEQYF
.,TRBJ2-7,TRBV6-5,.,TGTGCCAGCAATGCGGGTGACTCCTACGAGCAGTACTTC,CASNAGDSYEQYF
.,TRBJ2-7,TRBV15,TRBD1,TGTGCCACCAGCAAAAAAACCGGGACAGGGGGCTACGAGCAGTACTTC,CATSKKTGTGGYEQYF
.,TRBJ2-7,TRBV30,TRBD2,TGTGCCTGGAGTGTACCGTGGCGAGCGGGGGGTTCCTACGAGCAGTACTTC,CAWSVPWRAGGSYEQYF
once,TRBJ2-7,TRBV2,TRBD1,TGTGCCAGCAGTAGTGGGACAGGGGACCACGAGCAGTACTTC,CASSSGTGDHEQYF
.,TRBJ1-4,TRBV9,.,TGTGCCAGCAGCGTAGTACCGGGTCCTCTTAATGAAAAACTGTTTTTT,CASSVVPGPLNEKLFF
.,TRBJ2-7,TRBV10-3,TRBD1,TGTGCCATCAGTGGAGTTGGACAGGGGTACGAGCAGTACTTC,CAISGVGQGYEQYF
.,TRBJ2-3,TRBV14,TRBD1,TGTGCCAGCAACCGACAGGGGCCTAGCACAGATACGCAGTATTTT,CASNRQGPSTDTQYF
.,TRBJ2-5,TRBV29-1,.,TGCAGCGCCTTACCCACTGGAGTCCAAGAGACCCAGTACTTC,CSALPTGVQETQYF
.,TRBJ2-1,TRBV13,TRBD2,TGTGCCAGCACTATAGCGGGAGGTTCGTACAATGAGCAGTTCTTC,CASTIAGGSYNEQFF
.,TRBJ2-7,TRBV5-7,.,TGTGCCAGCAGCAAAGGTGGCAGGGATAGCTCCTACGAGCAGTACTTC,CASSKGGRDSSYEQYF
.,TRBJ2-7,TRBV30,.,TGTGCCTGGAGTGTTGGGGTCTACGAGCAGTACTTC,CAWSVGVYEQYF